This T cell receptor (beta chain) was recovered during a study of PD-L1 blockade in urothelial cancer. In the study overall: Per blood sample, T cells had a median of about 130,000.

Synthetically made TCR analog templates were put into each PCR as spikes. Clones were sequenced by immunoSEQ multiplex PCR, and TCRdb holds only the in-frame ones, with some missing. The sample includes about 40,000 clones, around four fifths of them seen just once. This CDR3 spans 15 amino acids. Germline loops: CDR1 MNHNS, CDR2 SASEGT. V trimming: 7 bases; J trimming: 0 bases; junction bases outside the gene matches: 7. Here the sequenced sample was PBMCs, taken around atezolizumab (anti-PD-L1) treatment. This chain uses TRBV6-1 with TRBJ2-3, with 7 bases aligning to TRBD2. The TCR comes from a man aged 55 to 70 with urothelial cancer. The CDR3, as DNA: TGTGCCAGCAAGAGAATAGCGGGTAGCACAGATACGCAGTATTTT. Translated, it gives CASKRIAGSTDTQYF.